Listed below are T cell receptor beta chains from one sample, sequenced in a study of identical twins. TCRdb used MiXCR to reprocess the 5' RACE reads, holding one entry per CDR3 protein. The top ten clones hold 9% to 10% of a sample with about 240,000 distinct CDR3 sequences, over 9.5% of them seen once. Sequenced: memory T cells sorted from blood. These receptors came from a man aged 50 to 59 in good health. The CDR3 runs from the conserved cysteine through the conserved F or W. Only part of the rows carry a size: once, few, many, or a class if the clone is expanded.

CASSGIRTDTQYF | TRBV19 | NA | TRBJ2-3
CASSLPYTEQYF | TRBV28 | NA | TRBJ2-7
CASSTQGLGQPQHF | TRBV28 | NA | TRBJ1-5
CASSLFTGPESDTQYF | TRBV5-6 | few | TRBJ2-3
CASSKQGAQSGELFF | TRBV7-8 | many | TRBJ2-2
CASRPKPSTGELFF | TRBV6-1 | NA | TRBJ2-2
CASSRPGQANEKLFF | TRBV5-6 | many | TRBJ1-4
CASSEGGYQPQHF | TRBV10-2 | few | TRBJ1-5
CAWKRDREVGEQYF | TRBV30 | NA | TRBJ2-7
CASSYSRPGKAGELFF | TRBV6-2/TRBV6-3 | many | TRBJ2-2
CASSIGTYARETQYF | TRBV5-6 | few | TRBJ2-5
CSPMGQNSYEQYF | TRBV20-1 | many | TRBJ2-7
CAWGLGGREQFF | TRBV30 | NA | TRBJ2-1
CATSRDLGSYEQYF | TRBV15 | NA | TRBJ2-7
CASSAQTGTRGETQYF | TRBV7-2 | few | TRBJ2-5
CASSLSPTYEQYF | TRBV7-2 | many | TRBJ2-7
CASRLEDGVEAFF | TRBV5-1 | many | TRBJ1-1
CASSQVAGGHTGELFF | TRBV4-3 | few | TRBJ2-2
CASSLHQKETQYF | TRBV7-3 | few | TRBJ2-5
CASSQDRATGRTTQYF | TRBV4-2 | many | TRBJ2-5
CASTGRSNGIQYF | TRBV28 | NA | TRBJ2-4
CASSLEGGSGNTIYF | TRBV5-1 | many | TRBJ1-3
CASSFPLGLDIVTTYEQYF | TRBV28 | NA | TRBJ2-7
CASSPRGTAGNTIYF | TRBV7-9 | many | TRBJ1-3
CASSIRTGAVGSPLHF | TRBV6-1 | many | TRBJ1-6
CASSWVGGSNQPQHF | TRBV12-3/TRBV12-4 | few | TRBJ1-5
CASSLLLRLSYNSPLHF | TRBV28 | many | TRBJ1-6
CANSTGTSFGEQYF | TRBV6-4 | NA | TRBJ2-7
CATSRDRGSYEQYF | TRBV15 | many | TRBJ2-7
CASSLDRELAFF | TRBV4-2 | NA | TRBJ1-1
CASSKSGDTGEGELFF | TRBV21-1 | many | TRBJ2-2
CASSLTYNYGYTF | TRBV7-8 | many | TRBJ1-2
CASSLGNRLGAFF | TRBV7-9 | few | TRBJ1-1
CATKVLAGSYEQYF | TRBV11-2 | NA | TRBJ2-7
CASSYSAGTGRYEQYF | TRBV6-2/TRBV6-3 | NA | TRBJ2-7
CSARVASGSYEQYF | TRBV20-1 | many | TRBJ2-7
CASSSGRPYGYTF | TRBV12-3/TRBV12-4 | many | TRBJ1-2
CASSFQNPSGYNEQFF | TRBV7-9 | NA | TRBJ2-1
CSVEDRYRAHNEQFF | TRBV29-1 | few | TRBJ2-1
CASSWDLGNYGSTF | TRBV12-3/TRBV12-4 | NA | TRBJ1-2
CASGLGGSNQPQHF | TRBV6-1 | many | TRBJ1-5
CASSPLNHRGNTEAFF | TRBV27 | NA | TRBJ1-1
CASSLETGGVDTQYF | TRBV5-1 | many | TRBJ2-3
CACSISSGVRRYEQYF | TRBV21-1 | NA | TRBJ2-7
CASSLGSAGEGVKLFF | TRBV7-9 | NA | TRBJ1-4
CASSLAGAGEYGYTF | TRBV5-1 | few | TRBJ1-2
CASSPPGGRVSNEQFF | TRBV7-2 | few | TRBJ2-1
CASSPRREGNYGYTF | TRBV27 | few | TRBJ1-2
CAITPDQGDPYEQYF | TRBV10-3 | many | TRBJ2-7
CASSFNRDNRPLQETQYF | TRBV11-2 | many | TRBJ2-5
CASSSWDRGEYEQYF | TRBV7-2 | NA | TRBJ2-7
CASSTTPGTGGETQYF | TRBV4-3 | few | TRBJ2-5
CASSSTGTLTNEQFF | TRBV7-8 | NA | TRBJ2-1
CSAPGGRGAPSTDTQYF | TRBV20-1 | NA | TRBJ2-3
CAITEGSGTGGELFF | TRBV10-3 | NA | TRBJ2-2
CASSTPPGTGVYNEQFF | TRBV11-2 | NA | TRBJ2-1
CASSDRGGLGYTF | TRBV2 | NA | TRBJ1-2
CSVKPGGTNEKLFF | TRBV29-1 | many | TRBJ1-4
CASSAPINYNSPLHF | TRBV7-9 | few | TRBJ1-6
CSAGTPREGETQYF | TRBV20-1 | NA | TRBJ2-5